Each of the 32 T cell receptor beta chains below was sequenced from the same sample in a study of blood T cells in healthy people across ages. Using a J-beta primer mix together with a sample-barcoded 5' primer, a second PCR was run for roughly 6 to 11 cycles. TCRdb processed the 5' RACE reads anew with MiXCR; each CDR3 protein has one entry. Here the sample spans over 1,200,000 distinct CDR3 sequences, approximately 59% being singletons. Sequenced sample: blood. These receptors were taken from a man between 18 and 29 years old in good health.

V and J are TRBV29-1 and TRBJ2-1, with TRBD2 matching 7 bases. CDR3 size: 14 residues. Germline CDR1 SQVTM, CDR2 ANQGSEA. The junction had 12 bases not matched to a gene; V was cut back by 7 bases and J by 6 bases. The CDR3 here is CSAREGFGLNEQFF. The CDR3 DNA sequence: TGCAGCGCCAGGGAGGGGTTTGGTCTCAATGAGCAGTTCTTC.

V usage is TRBV6-2 or TRBV6-3 and J usage is TRBJ2-4; 8 positions match TRBD2. The DNA end lines up better with TRBJ2-7; the J call may be wrong. The germline gives CDR1 MNHEY, CDR2 SVGEGT. The CDR3 runs 15 residues. CDR3 protein: CATNPGSGGTYEQYF. CDR3 DNA sequence: TGTGCCACTAACCCCGGAAGCGGGGGTACCTACGAGCAGTACTTC.

The rearrangement links TRBV29-1 to TRBJ2-1, with D tentatively TRBD1 or TRBD2 (5 bases each). Per germline, CDR1 SQVTM and CDR2 ANQGSEA. The CDR3 sequence is 16 residues long. The V and J ends lost 1 base and 5 bases respectively, with 18 bases between them. As DNA, the CDR3 is TGCAGCGTTGAAGGAATCTCCGGGACCGGCCACAATGAGCAGTTCTTC. Amino acids: CSVEGISGTGHNEQFF.

The chain carries TRBV7-8 and TRBJ2-1; TRBD2 matches 12 bases. The germline V gene encodes CDR1 SGHVS and CDR2 FQNEAQ. V gave up 5 bases and J gave up 9 bases; unmatched junction bases: 8. There are 15 residues in the CDR3. The CDR3 sequence is CASSPFGLAGFEQFF. CDR3 bases: TGTGCCAGCAGCCCCTTCGGACTAGCGGGGTTTGAGCAGTTCTTC.

The chain is built from TRBV4-1 and TRBJ1-2; TRBD1 aligns across 8 bases. With 0 bases clipped from V and 12 bases from J, the junction kept 3 bases outside the gene matches. The CDR3 is 12 amino acids. CDR1 is MGHRA and CDR2 is YSYEKL in the germline V gene. CDR3 DNA: TGCGCCAGCAGCCAAGACAGGGGGCCTGACACCTTC. Its protein is CASSQDRGPDTF.

The chain combines TRBV5-1 with TRBJ2-5; D possibly corresponds to TRBD2 (5 bases). The CDR3 spans 13 residues. CDR1 and CDR2 (germline): SGHRS, YFSETQ. Between the trimmed V and J ends, which lost 2 bases and 1 base, there was a span of 6 bases. The CDR3 loop is CASSFTSQETQYF. CDR3 coding DNA: TGCGCCAGCAGCTTTACTAGCCAAGAGACCCAGTACTTC.

The rearrangement joins TRBV20-1 to TRBJ2-2, with TRBD2 matching over 15 bases. The CDR3 covers 18 residues. Germline loops: CDR1 DFQATT, CDR2 SNEGSKA (reference sequence). V lost 3 bases, J lost 5 bases, and 10 bases stayed unmatched. The CDR3 DNA reads TGCAGTGCTAGTTCCGGACTAGCGGGGGGGCATGGTACCGGGGAGCTGTTTTTT. Amino acid sequence: CSASSGLAGGHGTGELFF.

The chain links TRBV5-1 to TRBJ2-7, with D possibly called TRBD1 or TRBD2 (5 bases each). The germline gives CDR1 SGHRS, CDR2 YFSETQ. Trimming left V 3 bases short and J 0 bases short, with 19 bases between. The CDR3 spans 17 residues. The DNA of the CDR3 is TGCGCCAGCAGCTCTGACTTCGGACGGGACCTCTCCTACGAGCAGTACTTC. Its translation is CASSSDFGRDLSYEQYF.

This chain joins TRBV18 and TRBJ2-5; D not certain. The better agreement between TRBJ2-7 and the DNA end casts doubt on the J call. CDR1 and CDR2 from the germline V gene are KGHSH and LQKENI. There are 13 residues in the CDR3. CDR3 sequence (DNA): TGTGCCAGCAGCCCGACTCCCGGTTACGAGCAGTACTTC. It translates to CASSPTPGYEQYF.

V is TRBV4-2 and J is TRBJ1-1; D uncertain. Deletions cut 6 bases from V and 4 bases from J, with 12 bases between. The CDR3 consists of 13 residues. Germline-derived CDR1 and CDR2 are LGHNA and YNFKEQ. The CDR3 region is CASRTEGVTEAFF. CDR3 bases: TGTGCCAGCAGGACCGAGGGAGTCACTGAAGCTTTCTTT.

CDR3: CAISEGTPGEQYF. As DNA, the CDR3 is TGTGCCATCAGTGAGGGGACCCCCGGCGAGCAGTACTTC. The chain joins TRBV10-3 to TRBJ2-7; possibly TRBD1 or TRBD2 for D (5 bases each). Per germline, CDR1 ENHRY and CDR2 SYGVKD. This CDR3 has 13 residues. Trimming removed 2 bases at V and 6 bases at J, with 11 bases between.

The gene calls are TRBV12-3 or TRBV12-4 and TRBJ1-4; D is undetermined. This CDR3 region has 15 residues. Trimming cost V 1 base and J 8 bases, with 14 bases left between them. This chain's CDR3 is CASSLGGRFGEKLFF. The CDR3 bases are TGTGCCAGCAGTTTAGGGGGTCGGTTTGGGGAAAAACTGTTTTTT.

V gene TRBV27 combines with J gene TRBJ1-4; D is perhaps TRBD1 (5 bases). V was pared by 5 bases and J by 5 bases, with 15 bases between. The V gene's germline CDR1 is MNHEY and CDR2 SMNVEV (reference sequence). CDR3 length: 15 residues. CDR3 loop: CASSISLGANEKLFF. The DNA for the CDR3 is TGTGCCAGCAGTATAAGCCTTGGGGCCAATGAAAAACTGTTTTTT.

V and J are TRBV2 and TRBJ2-3; 7 nucleotides line up with TRBD2. The V segment lost 7 bases and the J segment 2 bases; nucleotides outside the gene matches: 6. The CDR3 sequence is 14 residues long. Germline assignment: CDR1 SNHLY and CDR2 FYNNEI. The CDR3 region is CASKGGGNTDTQYF. The CDR3 DNA follows: TGTGCCAGCAAGGGCGGGGGAAACACAGATACGCAGTATTTT.

The rearrangement joins TRBV27 to TRBJ1-1; D gene unclear. The germline V gene has CDR1 MNHEY and CDR2 SMNVEV (reference sequence). The CDR3 is 13 amino acids. V lost 3 bases and J 11 bases, leaving 16 bases between the germline ends. The CDR3 protein is CASSLNPPGGAFF. CDR3 coding DNA: TGTGCCAGCAGTTTGAACCCTCCCGGCGGGGCTTTCTTT.

The chain joins TRBV12-3 or TRBV12-4 to TRBJ2-7, with D maybe TRBD1 (5 bases). V was trimmed by 8 bases and J by 2 bases, leaving 7 bases between them. The CDR3 is 11 residues long. DNA for the CDR3: TGTGCCAGCCAGGGTGCCTACGAGCAGTACTTC. Translation: CASQGAYEQYF.

The chain uses TRBV4-2 and TRBJ2-2; 8 bases line up with TRBD1. The CDR3 contains 20 residues. Looked up from germline, CDR1 is LGHNA and CDR2 is YNFKEQ. V dropped 1 base and J dropped 3; count of bases not matched to a gene: 16. The CDR3 reads CASSQGMLGYGTGDTGELFF. The CDR3, as DNA: TGTGCCAGCAGCCAAGGGATGCTGGGGTATGGGACAGGCGACACCGGGGAGCTGTTTTTT.

The chain couples TRBV7-2 to TRBJ1-2; no clear D. The germline V gene has CDR1 SGHTA and CDR2 FQGNSA. The V and J ends lost 5 bases and 4 bases respectively, with 11 bases between them. The CDR3 is made up of 13 amino acids. Here the CDR3 reads CASSATPVYGYTF. CDR3 nucleotide sequence: TGTGCCAGCAGCGCAACTCCAGTCTATGGCTACACCTTC.

The V gene is TRBV4-1, the J gene TRBJ2-3, with TRBD2 identical over 8 bases. With 1 base clipped from V and 6 bases from J, the junction kept 6 bases outside the gene matches. Per germline, CDR1 MGHRA and CDR2 YSYEKL. The CDR3 is 15 amino acids. CDR3 amino acids: CASSQVGTRSDTQYF. The DNA for the CDR3 is TGCGCCAGCAGCCAAGTAGGGACTAGGTCCGATACGCAGTATTTT.

This clonotype showed up many times. This rearrangement joins TRBV20-1 to TRBJ2-7; tentatively, D is TRBD1 or TRBD2 (5 bases each). The CDR3 contains 13 residues. Looked up from germline, CDR1 is DFQATT and CDR2 is SNEGSKA (reference sequence). V was trimmed by 3 bases and J by 2 bases, leaving 11 bases between them. The CDR3 coding sequence is TGCAGTGCTAGGGGGGTCGGGGCCTACGAGCAGTACTTC. Its translation: CSARGVGAYEQYF.

The gene calls are TRBV4-1 and TRBJ1-4; 10 bases match TRBD1. This CDR3 spans 16 amino acids. Trimming took 4 bases from V and 8 from J; bases not matched to a gene: 10. Germline V CDR1 and CDR2: MGHRA, YSYEKL. CDR3 residues: CASSLTPGTGEEKLFF. In DNA, the CDR3 is TGCGCCAGCAGCCTAACCCCCGGGACAGGGGAAGAAAAACTGTTTTTT.

The gene calls are TRBV5-1 and TRBJ1-1; the D is unclear. This CDR3 region has 15 residues. Trimming removed 0 bases from V and 0 bases from J, with 9 bases in between. CDR1 and CDR2 from the germline V gene are SGHRS and YFSETQ. The CDR3 is CASSLEFFLNTEAFF. As DNA, the CDR3 is TGCGCCAGCAGCTTGGAGTTTTTCTTGAACACTGAAGCTTTCTTT. Combining the CDR3 with reference TRBV5-1 and TRBJ1-1 gives the whole variable domain KAGVTQTPRYLIKTRGQQVTLSCSPISGHRSVSWYQQTPGQGLQFLFEYFSETQRNKGNFPGRFSGRQFSNSRSEMNVSTLELGDSALYLCASSLEFFLNTEAFFGQGTRLTVV.

A single count supports this clonotype. The chain couples TRBV15 to TRBJ1-6; possibly TRBD1 for D (5 bases). The CDR3 sequence is 14 residues long. The V gene's germline CDR1 is LNHNV and CDR2 YYDKDF (reference sequence). Trimming stripped 5 bases from V and 7 bases from J, with 12 bases between. The CDR3 nucleotides are TGTGCCACCAGCCCGCAGGGCGGGAATTCACCCCTCCACTTT. Translation gives CATSPQGGNSPLHF.

The V gene is TRBV20-1, the J gene TRBJ1-1, with TRBD1 identical over 12 bases. The CDR3 covers 18 residues. From germline, CDR1 is DFQATT and CDR2 SNEGSKA (reference sequence). The V segment lost 3 bases and the J segment 4 bases; nucleotides outside the gene matches: 15. The CDR3 DNA reads TGCAGTGCTAGGGCCGGGACAGGGGGCCTTTGGTTGGGCACTGAAGCTTTCTTT. This codes for CSARAGTGGLWLGTEAFF.

The table lists this clonotype with a few counts. The chain uses TRBV7-8 and TRBJ2-6; weak D call: TRBD2 (6 bases). CDR1 and CDR2 from the germline V gene are SGHVS and FQNEAQ. The V end was cut by 4 bases, the J end by 0 bases, with 10 bases between. The CDR3 loop spans 16 amino acids. The CDR3 here is CASSWDGSSGANVLTF. The CDR3, as DNA: TGTGCCAGCAGCTGGGACGGGAGCTCTGGGGCCAACGTCCTGACTTTC.

This chain connects TRBV20-1 to TRBJ2-1, with 14 positions matching TRBD2. J lost 8 bases, V lost 0 bases, and 3 bases had no gene match. Germline V gene lookup returns CDR1 DFQATT and CDR2 SNEGSKA (reference sequence). The CDR3 runs to 15 residues. The CDR3 DNA follows: TGCAGTGCTAGAGAACCGGGACTAGCGGGAGATGAGCAGTTCTTC. It specifies CSAREPGLAGDEQFF.

A word on this clonotype: This could be a read error, since a much larger clone is one nucleotide away. This sequence joins TRBV29-1 and TRBJ2-5; D is possibly TRBD1 or TRBD2 (5 bases each). This CDR3 region has 14 residues. V was cut by 4 bases and J by 2 bases, with 14 bases left in between. Germline assignment: CDR1 SQVTM and CDR2 ANQGSEA. The CDR3: CSVVGGHRQETQYF. CDR3 sequence (DNA): TGCAGCGTTGTAGGAGGACATAGGCAAGAGACCCAGTACTTC.

Worth noting for this clonotype: One junction end disagrees with the germline gene, perhaps due to a read error. This chain joins TRBV20-1 and TRBJ1-1; 10 bases are a match to TRBD1. CDR3 length: 13 amino acids. Looked up from germline, CDR1 is DFQATT and CDR2 is SNEGSKA (reference sequence). CDR3 bases: TGCAGTGCCAGACAGGGGGCTAACACTGAGGCTTTCTTT. It codes for CSARQGANTEAFF.

CDR3 DNA sequence: TGCAGCGGGACTAGCGGGGGGGCGAATGAGCAGTTCTTC. It codes for CSGTSGGANEQFF. The chain couples TRBV29-1 to TRBJ2-1; TRBD2 matches at 15 bases. Germline V CDR1 and CDR2: SQVTM, ANQGSEA. This CDR3 is built from 13 residues. V lost 7 bases and J lost 7; bases outside the gene matches: 2.

The chain recombines TRBV6-1 with TRBJ2-2, with 10 bases that match TRBD2. Germline V lookup: CDR1 MNHNS, CDR2 SASEGT. The CDR3 sequence is 16 residues long. J lost 6 bases, V lost 5 bases, and 9 bases had no gene match. The CDR3 DNA reads as TGTGCCAGCAGTTCGAAGCGGGGGGGCATCGCCGGGGAGCTGTTTTTT. Its protein is CASSSKRGGIAGELFF.

The chain links TRBV30 to TRBJ1-5; 8 nucleotides align to TRBD1. With V trimmed by 4 bases and J by 3 bases, 8 bases remained unmatched. The CDR3 has 15 amino acids. Germline V lookup: CDR1 GTSNPN, CDR2 SVGIG (reference sequence). CDR3 amino acids: CAWIFWDRYNQPQHF. In DNA, the CDR3 is TGTGCCTGGATTTTTTGGGACAGGTACAATCAGCCCCAGCATTTT.

The V gene is TRBV7-2, the J gene TRBJ1-1; D not certain. Trimming left V 0 bases short and J 8 bases short, with 7 bases between. The CDR3 sequence is 12 residues long. Germline V CDR1 and CDR2: SGHTA, FQGNSA. The CDR3 DNA sequence: TGTGCCAGCAGCTTAGCTACGGGCGAAGCTTTCTTT. Encoded protein: CASSLATGEAFF.